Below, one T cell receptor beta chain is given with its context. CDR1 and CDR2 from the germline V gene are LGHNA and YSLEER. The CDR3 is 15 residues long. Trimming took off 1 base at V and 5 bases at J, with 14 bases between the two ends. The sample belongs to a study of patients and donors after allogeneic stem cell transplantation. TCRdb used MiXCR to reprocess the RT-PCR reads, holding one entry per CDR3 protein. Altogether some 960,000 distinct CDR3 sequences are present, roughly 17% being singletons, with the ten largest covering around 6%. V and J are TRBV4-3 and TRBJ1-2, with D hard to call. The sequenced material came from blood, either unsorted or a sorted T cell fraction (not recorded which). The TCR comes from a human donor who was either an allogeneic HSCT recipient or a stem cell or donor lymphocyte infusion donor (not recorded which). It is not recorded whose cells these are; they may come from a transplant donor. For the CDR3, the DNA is TGCGCCAGCAGCCAAGTGAGACACGGATCGTATGGCTACACCTTC. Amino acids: CASSQVRHGSYGYTF.